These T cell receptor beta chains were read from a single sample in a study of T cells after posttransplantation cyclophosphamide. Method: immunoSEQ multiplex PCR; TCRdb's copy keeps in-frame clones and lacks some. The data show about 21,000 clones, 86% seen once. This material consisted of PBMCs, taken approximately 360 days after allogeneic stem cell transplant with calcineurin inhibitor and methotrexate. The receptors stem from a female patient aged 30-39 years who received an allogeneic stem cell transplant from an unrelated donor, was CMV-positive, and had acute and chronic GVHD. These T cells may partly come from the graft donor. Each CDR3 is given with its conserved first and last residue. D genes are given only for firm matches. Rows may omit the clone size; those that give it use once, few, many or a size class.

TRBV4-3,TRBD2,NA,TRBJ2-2,TGCGCCAGCAGACGACTCGGGGGAGGGCCGGGCGGGGAGCTGTTTTTT,CASRRLGGGPGGELFF
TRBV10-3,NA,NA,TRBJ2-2,TGTGCCATCAGTGAGGCGATTACCACCGGGGAGCTGTTTTTT,CAISEAITTGELFF
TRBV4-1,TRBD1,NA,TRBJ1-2,TGCGCCAGCAGCCGCCGGGGACAGGCTCTAAACTATGGCTACACCTTC,CASSRRGQALNYGYTF
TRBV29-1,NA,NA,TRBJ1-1,TGCAGCGTTGACTCAGCGGAGCACACTGAAGCTTTCTTT,CSVDSAEHTEAFF
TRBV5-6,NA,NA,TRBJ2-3,TGTGCCAGCAGCTTGCAACAGGGCTCTATCACAGATACGCAGTATTTT,CASSLQQGSITDTQYF
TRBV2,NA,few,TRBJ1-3,TGTGCCAGCAGTGAAGCGCCAGGGACTGGAAACACCATATATTTT,CASSEAPGTGNTIYF
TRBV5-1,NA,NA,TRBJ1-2,TGCGCCAGCAGCTTGGAAGGGGCTGGCTACACCTTC,CASSLEGAGYTF
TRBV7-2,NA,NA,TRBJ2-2,TGTGCCAGCAACCCCTCGGACACCGGGGAGCTGTTTTTT,CASNPSDTGELFF
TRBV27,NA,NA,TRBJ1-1,TGTGCCAGCAGTCCCCTGGGCGGGCCGAGGGACACTGAAGCTTTCTTT,CASSPLGGPRDTEAFF
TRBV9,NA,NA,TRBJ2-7,TGTGCCAGCAGCGGCGGACAGACCTACGAGCAGTACTTC,CASSGGQTYEQYF
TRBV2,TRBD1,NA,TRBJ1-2,TGTGCCAGCAGTGTAACCCCCGGGACAGGGGGCGGTGGCTACACCTTC,CASSVTPGTGGGGYTF
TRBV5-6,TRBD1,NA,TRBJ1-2,TGTGCCAGCAGCCTAACCCGGACAGGGGGTTTAAGTGGCTACACCTTC,CASSLTRTGGLSGYTF
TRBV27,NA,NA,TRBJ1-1,TGTGCCAGCAGACCAACCCGTCCGGGGGGTGAGAACACTGAAGCTTTCTTT,CASRPTRPGGENTEAFF
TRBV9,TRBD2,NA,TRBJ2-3,TGTGCCAGCAGCCCACACCCCGGGACTAGCGGAGGAGTATCGCAGTATTTT,CASSPHPGTSGGVSQYF
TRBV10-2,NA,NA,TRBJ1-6,TGCGCCAGCAGTGAGAGCTGTTTGGAAGGGGTGAAAGCTTACCATTCCTATAATTCACCCCTCCACTTT,CASSESCLEGVKAYHSYNSPLHF
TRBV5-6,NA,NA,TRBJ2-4,TGTGCCAGCAGCTTCTTACACCACGACAGACGAATTCAGTACTTC,CASSFLHHDRRIQYF
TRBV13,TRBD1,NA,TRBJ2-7,TGTGCCAGCAGCCCTTTGGGACAGAGCTACGAGCAGTACTTC,CASSPLGQSYEQYF
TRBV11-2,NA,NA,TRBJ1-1,TGTGCCAGCGGCACTGGACATTACACTGAAGCTTTCTTT,CASGTGHYTEAFF
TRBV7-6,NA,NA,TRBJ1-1,TGTGCCAGCAGCTTAGAGAATACGGGAACTGAAGCTTTCTTT,CASSLENTGTEAFF
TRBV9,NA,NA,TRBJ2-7,TGTGCCAGCAGCGTAGACCCGGGACTGAACTACGAGCAGTACTTC,CASSVDPGLNYEQYF
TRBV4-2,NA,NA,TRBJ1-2,TGTGCCAGCAGCCAGAGAGGGCGGGGAGGCTACACCTTC,CASSQRGRGGYTF
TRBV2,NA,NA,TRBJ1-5,TGTGCCAGCAGTTTTGTTATGAATCAGCCCCAGCATTTT,CASSFVMNQPQHF
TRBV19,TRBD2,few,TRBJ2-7,TGTGCCAGTAGTGTGAGCGGGACCTACGAGCAGTACTTC,CASSVSGTYEQYF
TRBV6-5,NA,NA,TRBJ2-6,TGTGCCAGTAGAACTTCTGGGGCCAACGTCCTGACTTTC,CASRTSGANVLTF
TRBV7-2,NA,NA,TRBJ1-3,TGTGCCAGCAGCGGGGGCTACTCTGGAAACACCATATATTTT,CASSGGYSGNTIYF
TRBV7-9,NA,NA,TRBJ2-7,TGTGCCAGCAGCTCCCGACTAGAGCATTACGAGCAGTACTTC,CASSSRLEHYEQYF
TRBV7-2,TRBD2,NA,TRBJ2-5,TGTGCCAGCAGCAACCAGCGGGGGGCTAAGTACTTC,CASSNQRGAKYF
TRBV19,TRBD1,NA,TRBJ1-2,TGTGCCAGTAGTATACCGACCCAAGGACAGGGAACTTACTCGTACTATGGCTACACCTTC,CASSIPTQGQGTYSYYGYTF
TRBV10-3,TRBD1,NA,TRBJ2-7,TGTGCCATCAGTGACGGGACAGGGGTCTACGAGCAGTACTTC,CAISDGTGVYEQYF